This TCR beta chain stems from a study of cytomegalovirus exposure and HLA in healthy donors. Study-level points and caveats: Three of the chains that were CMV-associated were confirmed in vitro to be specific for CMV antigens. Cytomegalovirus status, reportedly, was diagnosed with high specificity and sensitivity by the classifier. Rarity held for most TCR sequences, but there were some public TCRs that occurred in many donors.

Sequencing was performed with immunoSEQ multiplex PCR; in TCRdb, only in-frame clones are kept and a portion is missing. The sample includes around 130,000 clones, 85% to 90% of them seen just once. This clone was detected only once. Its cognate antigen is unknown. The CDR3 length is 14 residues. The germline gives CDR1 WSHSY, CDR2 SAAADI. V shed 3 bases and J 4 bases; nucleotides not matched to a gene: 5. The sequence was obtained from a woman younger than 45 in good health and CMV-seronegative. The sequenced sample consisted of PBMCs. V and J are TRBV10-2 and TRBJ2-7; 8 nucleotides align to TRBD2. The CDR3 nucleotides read TGCGCCAGCAGTGACATTAGCGGGGTATACGAGCAGTACTTC. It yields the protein CASSDISGVYEQYF.